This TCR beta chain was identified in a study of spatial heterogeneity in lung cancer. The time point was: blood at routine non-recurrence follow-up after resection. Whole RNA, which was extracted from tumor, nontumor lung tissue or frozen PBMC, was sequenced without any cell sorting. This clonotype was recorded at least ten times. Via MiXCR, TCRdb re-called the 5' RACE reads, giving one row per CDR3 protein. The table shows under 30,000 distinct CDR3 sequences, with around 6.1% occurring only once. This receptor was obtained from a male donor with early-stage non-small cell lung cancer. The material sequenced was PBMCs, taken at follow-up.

CDR3 bases: TGTGCCAGCACGGCTGGGCACAATGAGCAGTTCTTC. Translation gives CASTAGHNEQFF. The rearrangement uses TRBV28 and TRBJ2-1; D gene unclear. CDR3 length equals 12 residues. CDR1 is MDHEN and CDR2 is SYDVKM in the germline V gene. Trimming took off 7 bases at V and 5 bases at J, with 9 bases between the two ends.